This T cell receptor (beta chain) was recorded in a study of tumor and adjacent non-tumor tissue in lung cancer. Overall study: About 4.2 million productive TCRbeta reads were obtained per sample on average. General observations from the study: Tumor repertoires had a smaller top 100 clone share than normal lung. Compared with tumor, normal lung showed significantly lower TCR diversity. Tumor TCR diversity, when higher, was linked to shorter survival.

A modified ARM-PCR protocol with three rounds of nested PCR amplified TCRbeta. From the multiplex PCR reads, TCRdb called clonotypes with MiXCR, one entry per CDR3 protein. The sample gives approximately 120,000 distinct CDR3 sequences, roughly 64% of which show up once; roughly 12% is in the top ten. Per the germline V gene, CDR1 is SGHAT and CDR2 is FQNNGV. This CDR3 has 16 residues. Unmatched junction bases numbered 5, after V lost 1 base and J lost 5 bases. RNA was extracted from bulk tissue without any cell sorting. This clonotype was seen many times. Its matching antigen is unknown. This sequence was found in a man younger than 40 with non-small cell lung cancer. The chain employs TRBV11-2 and TRBJ1-5; 10 positions match TRBD1. The source material was lung tumor tissue. In DNA, the CDR3 is TGTGCCAGCAGCTTAGCCACAGGACAGGGGGATCAGCCCCAGCATTTT. This encodes CASSLATGQGDQPQHF.